The clone carrying this T cell receptor (beta chain) appeared many times. Its target is unknown. Amplified TCR beta CDR3 regions derived from RNA transcripts. First-round RT-PCR targeting the TCR CDR3 was performed with the HTBI primer set. TCRdb called the multiplex PCR reads again in MiXCR, with one record for every CDR3 protein. The table includes around 340,000 distinct CDR3 sequences, around 23% detected once. This specimen comes from a study of T cells in Graves' hyperthyroidism and ophthalmopathy. About the study: Before any treatment, at initial diagnosis, peripheral blood was collected.

General study findings and limits: Ophthalmopathy could be told apart from stable hyperthyroidism with a 13 V-J model. Model-based prediction identified ophthalmopathy a median approximately 6.2 months prior to its onset.

Trimming shortened V by 5 bases and J by 2 bases, and 7 bases separated the two germline ends. The CDR3 contains 12 residues. Germline CDR1 and CDR2: LGHDT and YNNKEL (reference sequence). This clonotype originated in a woman aged 45-60 years with Graves' hyperthyroidism. Sample: blood. This sequence joins TRBV3-1 and TRBJ2-7; D gene uncertain. The CDR3 spells CASSSAAYEQYF. The CDR3 region has the DNA TGTGCCAGCAGCTCGGCCGCCTACGAGCAGTACTTC.